These 30 T cell receptor beta chains originate from one sample sequenced in a study of cytomegalovirus exposure and HLA in healthy donors. The primer mix had 60 Vbeta and 13 Jbeta primers. TCRdb's copy holds only in-frame clones and misses some; the assay was immunoSEQ multiplex PCR. The table has 130,000 to 150,000 clones, about 75% seen once. Sequenced: PBMCs. All receptors come from a man between 18 and 35 years old in good health and CMV-seronegative.

This clone was seen once. V usage is TRBV4-2 and J usage is TRBJ2-1, with TRBD2 identical over 7 bases. After removal of 0 bases from V and 4 bases from J, the junction contained 6 bases not matched to a gene. The germline gives CDR1 LGHNA, CDR2 YNFKEQ. There are 16 residues in the CDR3. CDR3 region: CASSQESSGTYNEQFF. The CDR3 DNA sequence: TGTGCCAGCAGCCAAGAGTCCAGCGGGACTTACAATGAGCAGTTCTTC.

CDR3 DNA sequence: TGTGCCAGCAGCACTGACAGGGACCACCGTGGGCAGACCCAGTACTTC. This codes for CASSTDRDHRGQTQYF. The rearrangement joins TRBV7-2 to TRBJ2-5, with TRBD1 matching over 7 bases. Germline CDR1 and CDR2: SGHTA and FQGNSA. V shed 5 bases, J shed 6 bases, and the junction held 15 bases outside the gene matches. The CDR3 consists of 16 residues.

V and J are TRBV11-3 and TRBJ2-1; no clear D gene. V was cut by 2 bases and J by 10 bases, with 15 bases left in between. The germline V gene has CDR1 SGHNT and CDR2 YENEEA. The CDR3 extends over 14 amino acids. CDR3 amino acids: CASSLTAYVREQFF. The CDR3 DNA reads as TGTGCCAGCAGCTTAACCGCTTACGTGAGAGAGCAGTTCTTC.

The V gene is TRBV27, the J gene TRBJ2-7; no clear D gene. CDR3 length equals 13 residues. Trimming removed 4 bases at V and 1 base at J, with 8 bases between. The germline V gene encodes CDR1 MNHEY and CDR2 SMNVEV (reference sequence). CDR3 sequence: CASSSLNSYEQYF. The CDR3 nucleotides read TGTGCCAGCAGTTCCTTAAATTCCTACGAGCAGTACTTC.

V and J are TRBV19 and TRBJ2-3; TRBD2 matches at 9 bases. There are 14 residues in the CDR3. Trimming at V came to 7 bases and at J to 5 bases, leaving 7 bases not matched to a gene. Germline V gives CDR1 LNHDA, CDR2 SQIVND (reference sequence). CDR3 sequence reads: CASKKRGALDTQYF. CDR3 DNA sequence: TGTGCCAGTAAAAAGCGGGGGGCCCTAGATACGCAGTATTTT.

In DNA, the CDR3 is TGCGCCAGCAGCTTCACTAGCGGAGGGTACGAGCAGTACTTC. Its translation: CASSFTSGGYEQYF. The rearrangement uses TRBV5-1 and TRBJ2-7; 8 bases map to TRBD2. The ends lost 2 bases at V and 4 bases at J; junction bases unmatched: 5. Germline-derived CDR1 and CDR2 are SGHRS and YFSETQ. This CDR3 contains 14 residues.

This chain connects TRBV9 to TRBJ2-1, with D uncertain. The V gene's germline CDR1 is SGDLS and CDR2 YYNGEE. The CDR3 consists of 14 residues. V was cut by 2 bases and J by 8 bases, with 14 bases left in between. CDR3 in amino acids: CASSVSYLIDEQFF. The DNA for the CDR3 is TGTGCCAGCAGCGTTTCCTATCTTATCGATGAGCAGTTCTTC.

This clone came up once. The chain links TRBV30 to TRBJ1-1; D perhaps matches TRBD1 (5 bases). Trimming cost V 0 bases and J 3 bases, with 14 bases left between them. This CDR3 spans 15 amino acids. The germline V gene encodes CDR1 GTSNPN and CDR2 SVGIG (reference sequence). The CDR3 spells CAWSVLGQRDTEAFF. The CDR3 bases are TGTGCCTGGAGTGTATTGGGGCAGCGGGACACTGAAGCTTTCTTT.

V gene TRBV7-3 combines with J gene TRBJ2-2; TRBD2 aligns across 12 bases. Trimming cost V 5 bases and J 5 bases; bases outside gene matches: 6. This CDR3 has 16 residues. Per the germline V gene, CDR1 is SGHTA and CDR2 is FQGTGA. CDR3 in amino acids: CASSLAGGSGTGELFF. The CDR3 DNA follows: TGTGCCAGCAGCCTAGCGGGAGGGTCTGGAACCGGGGAGCTGTTTTTT.

This clone was counted a few times. CDR3 nucleotides: TGTGCCACCGGGTCCAGTATCGGGGAGCTGTTTTTT. Amino acid sequence: CATGSSIGELFF. The chain has TRBV7-3 and TRBJ2-2; D not certain. The germline V and J ends were trimmed by 10 bases and 7 bases, with 13 bases remaining between them. The CDR3 length is 12 residues. Germline V gene data show CDR1 as SGHTA and CDR2 as FQGTGA. Drawing the rest from reference TRBV7-3 and TRBJ2-2, the complete variable domain is GAGVSQTPSNKVTEKGKYVELRCDPISGHTALYWYRQSLGQGPEFLIYFQGTGAADDSGLPNDRFFAVRPEGSVSTLKIQRTERGDSAVYLCATGSSIGELFFGEGSRLTVL.

This chain links TRBV27 with TRBJ1-1, with D unclear. This CDR3 has 12 residues. V lost 6 bases and J lost 7, with 12 bases in between. The V gene's germline CDR1 is MNHEY and CDR2 SMNVEV (reference sequence). CDR3 residues: CASRIVTGEAFF. DNA of the CDR3: TGTGCCAGCAGAATAGTAACGGGTGAAGCTTTCTTT.

This clone was picked up one time. The J gene is TRBJ2-5, the V gene TRBV19; 9 bases are shared with TRBD1. The J call may be wrong; the DNA end is better matched by TRBJ2-7. The CDR3 length is 14 residues. Looked up from germline, CDR1 is LNHDA and CDR2 is SQIVND (reference sequence). In DNA, the CDR3 is TGTGCCAGTAGTGTCCAGGACAGGGGATACGAGCAGTACTTC. Protein: CASSVQDRGYEQYF.

V is TRBV6-1 and J is TRBJ1-5, with 8 positions matching TRBD1. This CDR3 comprises 15 residues. The J segment lost 9 bases and the V segment lost 6 bases, leaving 13 bases of the junction unmatched. Germline V gives CDR1 MNHNS, CDR2 SASEGT. CDR3 DNA: TGTGCCAGCAGCCAACAGGGGGGCCATAGTGGGCCCCAGCATTTT. This encodes CASSQQGGHSGPQHF.

This clone was observed a handful of times. The chain links TRBV28 to TRBJ1-5; no clear D. V gave up 0 bases and J gave up 4 bases, with 7 bases separating them. Germline CDR1 reads MDHEN; CDR2 reads SYDVKM. The CDR3 is 14 amino acids. The CDR3 DNA is TGTGCCAGCAGTTTATGGGACTCGAATCAGCCCCAGCATTTT. Translated, it gives CASSLWDSNQPQHF.

This sequence joins TRBV30 and TRBJ2-7, with 10 nucleotides matching TRBD2. V trimming: 2 bases; J trimming: 3 bases; junction bases outside the gene matches: 10. In germline, CDR1 is GTSNPN, CDR2 SVGIG (reference sequence). This CDR3 has 16 residues. DNA for the CDR3: TGTGCCTGGAGTATTTTCCGAGTAGCGGGGGGCTACGAGCAGTACTTC. Protein sequence: CAWSIFRVAGGYEQYF. Full variable domain (rest looked up from reference TRBV30 and TRBJ2-7): SQTIHQWPATLVQPVGSPLSLECTVEGTSNPNLYWYRQAAGRGLQLLFYSVGIGQISSEVPQNLSASRPQDRQFILSSKKLLLSDSGFYLCAWSIFRVAGGYEQYFGPGTRLTVT.

This sequence joins TRBV21-1 and TRBJ2-7; the D call of TRBD1 is as the table states it, not checked on the DNA. TRBV21-1 is labeled a pseudogene. The CDR3 sequence is 17 residues long. The DNA for the CDR3 is TGTGCCAGCAGCGTTTACTCCCGGGACAGAAGAACCTACGAGCAGTACTTC. Translated: CASSVYSRDRRTYEQYF.

This clone is a singleton in its sample. The chain employs TRBV9 and TRBJ2-3; 8 bases are a match to TRBD2. V gave up 0 bases and J gave up 4 bases; unmatched junction bases: 10. The germline gives CDR1 SGDLS, CDR2 YYNGEE. This CDR3 contains 17 residues. CDR3 sequence (DNA): TGTGCCAGCAGCGTAGCGGGGCCGGGAGGGGGTCCAGATACGCAGTATTTT. This translates into CASSVAGPGGGPDTQYF.

In DNA, the CDR3 is TGTGCCAGCAGCTTGGGGGACAGTGGAAACACCATATATTTT. Translated: CASSLGDSGNTIYF. The genes are TRBV5-6 and TRBJ1-3, with 7 nucleotides matching TRBD1. This CDR3 is built from 14 residues. Germline CDR1 and CDR2: SGHDT and YYEEEE. The J segment lost 3 bases and the V segment lost 0 bases, leaving 0 bases of the junction unmatched. Drawing the rest from reference TRBV5-6 and TRBJ1-3, the complete variable domain is DAGVTQSPTHLIKTRGQQVTLRCSPKSGHDTVSWYQQALGQGPQFIFQYYEEEERQRGNFPDRFSGHQFPNYSSELNVNALLLGDSALYLCASSLGDSGNTIYFGEGSWLTVV.

The DNA of the CDR3 is TGTGCCAGCAGCCAAGAGGAAGCGGTAGCGGGAGCGGATACGCAGTATTTT. Translated, it gives CASSQEEAVAGADTQYF. The chain uses TRBV4-2 and TRBJ2-3, with 9 nucleotides matching TRBD2. V dropped 0 bases and J dropped 6; count of bases not matched to a gene: 10. CDR3 length: 17 residues. Germline V gives CDR1 LGHNA, CDR2 YNFKEQ.

The DNA of the CDR3 is TGTGCCAGCAGCTGGGACAGGGCCCCAACACTTACCGGGGAGCTGTTTTTT. Amino acid sequence: CASSWDRAPTLTGELFF. The chain recombines TRBV5-6 with TRBJ2-2, with 9 bases aligning to TRBD1. The ends lost 3 bases at V and 5 bases at J; junction bases unmatched: 11. The CDR3 extends over 17 amino acids. The germline gives CDR1 SGHDT, CDR2 YYEEEE.

V is TRBV11-2 and J is TRBJ2-5; 7 nucleotides agree with TRBD1. The germline V gene has CDR1 SGHAT and CDR2 FQNNGV. The CDR3 loop spans 16 amino acids. The V segment lost 4 bases and the J segment 2 bases; nucleotides outside the gene matches: 10. This CDR3 reads CASSSLDRVGQETQYF. The CDR3 DNA reads TGTGCCAGCAGCTCTCTCGACAGGGTAGGACAAGAGACCCAGTACTTC.

The rearrangement links TRBV7-6 to TRBJ1-5, with 10 nucleotides matching TRBD1. CDR1 is SGHVS, CDR2 FNYEAQ, per germline. This CDR3 is 15 amino acids long. V was clipped by 5 bases and J by 5 bases; unmatched bases: 6. The CDR3, as DNA: TGTGCCAGCAGCCCGGACAGGGGGGTTTATCAGCCCCAGCATTTT. As protein: CASSPDRGVYQPQHF.

CDR3 loop: CAIQLAVSTDTQYF. The CDR3 region has the DNA TGTGCCATCCAGCTAGCGGTGTCCACAGATACGCAGTATTTT. The gene calls are TRBV28 and TRBJ2-3; 7 nucleotides line up with TRBD2. CDR3 length equals 14 residues. The germline V gene encodes CDR1 MDHEN and CDR2 SYDVKM. V was clipped by 10 bases and J by 2 bases; unmatched bases: 9.

The rearrangement links TRBV18 to TRBJ1-2; 8 nucleotides align to TRBD1. Trimming removed 3 bases from V and 10 bases from J; junction bases left unmatched: 7. CDR3 length: 13 residues. The germline V gene encodes CDR1 KGHSH and CDR2 LQKENI. The DNA of the CDR3 is TGTGCCAGCTCACCCTTACAGGGGGTGGACTACACCTTC. Residues: CASSPLQGVDYTF. The complete variable domain, with remaining parts taken from reference TRBV18 and TRBJ1-2, reads NAGVMQNPRHLVRRRGQEARLRCSPMKGHSHVYWYRQLPEEGLKFMVYLQKENIIDESGMPKERFSAEFPKEGPSILRIQQVVRGDSAAYFCASSPLQGVDYTFGSGTRLTVV.

Only a few counts were recorded for this clone. The chain employs TRBV27 and TRBJ1-5; 7 positions agree with TRBD1. This CDR3 has 14 residues. Germline values: CDR1 MNHEY, CDR2 SMNVEV (reference sequence). Trimming cost V 5 bases and J 6 bases; bases outside gene matches: 7. This CDR3 is CASSGQVGGQPQHF. CDR3 bases: TGTGCCAGCAGTGGACAGGTAGGGGGTCAGCCCCAGCATTTT.

Points on this clone: An end of the junction differs from the germline gene, which may be a read error. The V gene is TRBV28, the J gene TRBJ2-1; D not certain. The CDR3 has 13 amino acids. Germline values: CDR1 MDHEN, CDR2 SYDVKM. The CDR3 spells CASSLRLYNEQLF. The CDR3 DNA sequence: TGTGCCAGCAGTTTAAGACTGTACAATGAGCAGCTCTTC.

This rearrangement joins TRBV5-6 to TRBJ1-4, with D tentatively TRBD1 (6 bases). This CDR3 has 15 residues. CDR1 is SGHDT and CDR2 is YYEEEE in the germline V gene. The V end was cut by 4 bases, the J end by 8 bases, with 18 bases between. DNA for the CDR3: TGTGCCAGCAGCCGAGATTCGGGGGGGCCCGAAAAACTGTTTTTT. It yields the protein CASSRDSGGPEKLFF.

The V gene is TRBV2, the J gene TRBJ1-1, with D tentatively TRBD1 (5 bases). The length of the CDR3 is 14 residues. Germline CDR1 and CDR2: SNHLY and FYNNEI. The V gene lost 4 bases and the J gene lost 4 bases, with 13 bases spanning the gap. This CDR3 reads CASSGWSGRTEAFF. The CDR3 DNA sequence: TGTGCCAGCAGTGGGTGGTCAGGGCGCACTGAAGCTTTCTTT.

V and J are TRBV27 and TRBJ1-5, with a weak D call TRBD1 (6 bases). The CDR3 length is 16 residues. V was trimmed by 0 bases and J by 2 bases, leaving 11 bases between them. The V gene's germline CDR1 is MNHEY and CDR2 SMNVEV (reference sequence). The chain's CDR3 is CASSLSMGAGNQPQHF. CDR3 coding DNA: TGTGCCAGCAGTTTATCGATGGGGGCGGGCAATCAGCCCCAGCATTTT.

The chain links TRBV5-8 to TRBJ2-7; no definite D call. Germline CDR1 and CDR2: SGHTS and YDEGEE. The CDR3 is 14 residues long. The germline V and J ends were trimmed by 0 bases and 1 base, with 8 bases remaining between them. The DNA for the CDR3 is TGTGCCAGCAGCTTGGGCGGCGGATCCTACGAGCAGTACTTC. Its protein product is CASSLGGGSYEQYF.